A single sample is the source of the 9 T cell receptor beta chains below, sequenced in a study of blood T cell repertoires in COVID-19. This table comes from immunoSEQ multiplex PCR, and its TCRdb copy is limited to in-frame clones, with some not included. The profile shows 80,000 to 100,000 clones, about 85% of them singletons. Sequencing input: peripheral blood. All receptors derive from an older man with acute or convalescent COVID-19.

The CDR3, as DNA: TGTGCCAGCAGCTTAGGATTGGAGTCTTTACGAGGCTACACCTTC. Residues: CASSLGLESLRGYTF. The chain has TRBV7-2 and TRBJ1-2; D not certain. There are 15 residues in the CDR3. The V gene lost 1 base and the J gene lost 8 bases, with 17 bases spanning the gap. Germline values: CDR1 SGHTA, CDR2 FQGNSA.

CDR3 bases: TGCGCCAGCAGCTCGAAAGCCGGGACAGGGAATGGCTACACCTTC. The encoded protein is CASSSKAGTGNGYTF. The chain carries TRBV5-1 and TRBJ1-2; TRBD1 matches 9 bases. The CDR3 runs 15 residues. Germline V gene sequence: CDR1 SGHRS, CDR2 YFSETQ. V was clipped by 3 bases and J by 6 bases; unmatched bases: 9.

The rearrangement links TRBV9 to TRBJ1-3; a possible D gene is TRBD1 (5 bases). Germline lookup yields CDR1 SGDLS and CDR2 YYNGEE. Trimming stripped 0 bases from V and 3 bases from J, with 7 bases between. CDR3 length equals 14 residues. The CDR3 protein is CASSVEGVGNTIYF. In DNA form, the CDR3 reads TGTGCCAGCAGCGTAGAAGGGGTTGGAAACACCATATATTTT. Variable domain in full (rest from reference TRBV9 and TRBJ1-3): DSGVTQTPKHLITATGQRVTLRCSPRSGDLSVYWYQQSLDQGLQFLIQYYNGEERAKGNILERFSAQQFPDLHSELNLSSLELGDSALYFCASSVEGVGNTIYFGEGSWLTVV.

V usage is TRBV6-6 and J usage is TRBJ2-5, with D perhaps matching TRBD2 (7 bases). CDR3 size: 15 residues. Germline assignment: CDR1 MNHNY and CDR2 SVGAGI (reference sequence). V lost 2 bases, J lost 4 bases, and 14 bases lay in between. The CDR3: CASSYIFRGAETQYF. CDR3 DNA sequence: TGTGCCAGCAGTTACATTTTCCGGGGGGCAGAGACCCAGTACTTC.

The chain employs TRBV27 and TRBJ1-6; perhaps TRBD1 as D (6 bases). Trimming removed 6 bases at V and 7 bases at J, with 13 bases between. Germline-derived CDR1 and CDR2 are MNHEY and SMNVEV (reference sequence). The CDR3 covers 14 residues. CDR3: CASSLGTNNSPLHF. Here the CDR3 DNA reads TGTGCCAGCAGCCTCGGGACAAACAATTCACCCCTCCACTTT.

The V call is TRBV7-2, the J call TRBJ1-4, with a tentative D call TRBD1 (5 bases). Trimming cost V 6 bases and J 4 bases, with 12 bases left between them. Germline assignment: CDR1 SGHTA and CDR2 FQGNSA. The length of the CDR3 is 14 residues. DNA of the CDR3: TGTGCCAGCAGTTGGCGGACAAATAATGAAAAACTGTTTTTT. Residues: CASSWRTNNEKLFF.

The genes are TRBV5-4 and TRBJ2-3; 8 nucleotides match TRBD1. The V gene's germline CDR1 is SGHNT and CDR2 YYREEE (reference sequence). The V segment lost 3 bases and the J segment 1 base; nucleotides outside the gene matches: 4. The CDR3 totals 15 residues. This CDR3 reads CASSSPGQGTDTQYF. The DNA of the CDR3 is TGTGCCAGCAGCTCCCCGGGACAGGGCACAGATACGCAGTATTTT. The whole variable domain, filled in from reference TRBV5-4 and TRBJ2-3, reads ETGVTQSPTHLIKTRGQQVTLRCSSQSGHNTVSWYQQALGQGPQFIFQYYREEENGRGNFPPRFSGLQFPNYSSELNVNALELDDSALYLCASSSPGQGTDTQYFGPGTRLTVL.

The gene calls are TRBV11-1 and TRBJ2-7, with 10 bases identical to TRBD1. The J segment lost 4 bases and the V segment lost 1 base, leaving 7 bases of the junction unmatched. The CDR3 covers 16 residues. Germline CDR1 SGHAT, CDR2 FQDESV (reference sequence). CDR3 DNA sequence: TGTGCCAGCAGCTTAGACACCGGGACAGGGGTTTACGAGCAGTACTTC. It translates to CASSLDTGTGVYEQYF.

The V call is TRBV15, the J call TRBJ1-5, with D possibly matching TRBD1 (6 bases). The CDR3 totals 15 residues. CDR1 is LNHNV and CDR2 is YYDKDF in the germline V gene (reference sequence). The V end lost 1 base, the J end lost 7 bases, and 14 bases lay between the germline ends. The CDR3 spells CATSRVTGRGQPQHF. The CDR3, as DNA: TGTGCCACCAGCAGAGTAACAGGGAGAGGCCAGCCCCAGCATTTT. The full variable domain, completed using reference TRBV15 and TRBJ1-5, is DAMVIQNPRYQVTQFGKPVTLSCSQTLNHNVMYWYQQKSSQAPKLLFHYYDKDFNNEADTPDNFQSRRPNTSFCFLDIRSPGLGDTAMYLCATSRVTGRGQPQHFGDGTRLSIL.